This T cell receptor (beta chain) was documented in a study of patients and donors after allogeneic stem cell transplantation. TCRdb re-analysed the RT-PCR reads in MiXCR, keeping a single row per CDR3 protein. The profile shows about a million distinct CDR3 sequences, approximately 19% of them singletons. Germline V gene data show CDR1 as MGHDK and CDR2 as SYGVNS. This CDR3 comprises 13 residues. V was cut by 5 bases and J by 8 bases, with 15 bases left in between. This clonotype was counted between two and nine times. Sequences were obtained from blood, either unsorted or a sorted T cell fraction (not recorded which). J is TRBJ1-2 and V is TRBV25-1; D is unresolved. This TCR was sampled from a human donor who was either an allogeneic HSCT recipient or a stem cell or donor lymphocyte infusion donor (not recorded which). It is not recorded whose cells these are; they may come from a transplant donor. The CDR3 region is CASSNETVLGYTF. DNA for the CDR3: TGTGCCAGCAGTAATGAGACGGTCCTCGGCTACACCTTC.